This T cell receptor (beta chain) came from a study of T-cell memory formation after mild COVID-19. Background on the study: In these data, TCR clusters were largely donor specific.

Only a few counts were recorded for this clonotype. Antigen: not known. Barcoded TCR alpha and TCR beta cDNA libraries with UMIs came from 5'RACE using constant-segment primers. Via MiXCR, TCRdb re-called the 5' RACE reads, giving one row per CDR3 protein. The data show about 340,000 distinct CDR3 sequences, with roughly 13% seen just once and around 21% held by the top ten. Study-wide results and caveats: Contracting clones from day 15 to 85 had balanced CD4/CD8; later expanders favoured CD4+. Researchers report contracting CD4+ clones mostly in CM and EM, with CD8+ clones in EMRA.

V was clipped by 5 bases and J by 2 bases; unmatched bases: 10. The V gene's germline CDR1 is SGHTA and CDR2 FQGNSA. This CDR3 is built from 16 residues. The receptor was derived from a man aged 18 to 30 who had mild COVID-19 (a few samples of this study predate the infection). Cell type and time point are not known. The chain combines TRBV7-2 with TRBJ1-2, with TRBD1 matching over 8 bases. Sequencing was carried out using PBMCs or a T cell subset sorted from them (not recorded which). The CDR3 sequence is CASSRTGTGVNYGYTF. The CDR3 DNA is TGTGCCAGCAGCCGCACCGGGACAGGAGTCAACTATGGCTACACCTTC. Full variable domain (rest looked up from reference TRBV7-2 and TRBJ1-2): GAGVSQSPSNKVTEKGKDVELRCDPISGHTALYWYRQSLGQGLEFLIYFQGNSAPDKSGLPSDRFSAERTGGSVSTLTIQRTQQEDSAVYLCASSRTGTGVNYGYTFGSGTRLTVV.